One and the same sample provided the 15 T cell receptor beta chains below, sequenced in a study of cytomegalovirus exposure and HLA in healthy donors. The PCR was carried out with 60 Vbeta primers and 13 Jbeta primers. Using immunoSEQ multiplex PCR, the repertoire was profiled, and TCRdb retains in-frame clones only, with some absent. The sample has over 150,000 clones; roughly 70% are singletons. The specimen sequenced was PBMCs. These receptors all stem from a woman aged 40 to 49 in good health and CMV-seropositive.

For the CDR3, the DNA is TGTGCCAGCAGTCCAACAGGGGGCTACGGGTACACTGAAGCTTTCTTT. This translates into CASSPTGGYGYTEAFF. The rearrangement links TRBV9 to TRBJ1-1, with 9 nucleotides matching TRBD1. V shed 5 bases, J shed 3 bases, and the junction held 11 bases outside the gene matches. The CDR3 contains 16 residues. Germline CDR1 reads SGDLS; CDR2 reads YYNGEE.

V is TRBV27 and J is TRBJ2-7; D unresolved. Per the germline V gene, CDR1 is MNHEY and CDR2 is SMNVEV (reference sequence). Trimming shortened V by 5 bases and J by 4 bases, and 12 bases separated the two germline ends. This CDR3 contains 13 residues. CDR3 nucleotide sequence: TGTGCCAGCAGTGCAATTCGCGGTTACGAGCAGTACTTC. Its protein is CASSAIRGYEQYF.

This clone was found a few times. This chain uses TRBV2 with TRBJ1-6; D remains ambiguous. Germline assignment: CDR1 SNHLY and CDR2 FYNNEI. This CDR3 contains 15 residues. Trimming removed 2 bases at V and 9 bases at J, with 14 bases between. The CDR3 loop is CASSETDATRSPLHF. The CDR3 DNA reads TGTGCCAGCAGTGAAACAGATGCAACCCGTTCACCCCTCCACTTT.

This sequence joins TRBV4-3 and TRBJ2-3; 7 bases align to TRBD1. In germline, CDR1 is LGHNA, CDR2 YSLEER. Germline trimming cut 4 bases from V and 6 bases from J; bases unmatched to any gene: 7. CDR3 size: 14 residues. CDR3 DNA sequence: TGCGCCAGCAGCCCATCACAGGGGTTGGATACGCAGTATTTT. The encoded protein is CASSPSQGLDTQYF.

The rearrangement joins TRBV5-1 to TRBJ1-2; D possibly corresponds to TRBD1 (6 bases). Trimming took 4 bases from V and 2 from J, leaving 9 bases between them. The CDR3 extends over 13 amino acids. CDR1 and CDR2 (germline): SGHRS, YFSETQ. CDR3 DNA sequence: TGCGCCAGCAGCCCCGGGACAAACTATGGCTACACCTTC. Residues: CASSPGTNYGYTF. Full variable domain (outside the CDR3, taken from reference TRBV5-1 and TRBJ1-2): KAGVTQTPRYLIKTRGQQVTLSCSPISGHRSVSWYQQTPGQGLQFLFEYFSETQRNKGNFPGRFSGRQFSNSRSEMNVSTLELGDSALYLCASSPGTNYGYTFGSGTRLTVV.

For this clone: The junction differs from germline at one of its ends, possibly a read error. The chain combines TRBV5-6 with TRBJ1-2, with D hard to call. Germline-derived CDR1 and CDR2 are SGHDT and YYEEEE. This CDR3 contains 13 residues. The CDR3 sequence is CASSLRHLDGYPF. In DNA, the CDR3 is TGTGCCAGCAGCTTGCGACATTTGGATGGCTACCCCTTC.

The CDR3: CASSQDWGQTNQPQHF. CDR3 DNA: TGCGCCAGCAGCCAAGATTGGGGACAGACAAATCAGCCCCAGCATTTT. The genes are TRBV4-3 and TRBJ1-5, with 7 nucleotides matching TRBD1. The CDR3 contains 16 residues. The trim removed 0 bases at V and 4 bases at J, leaving 6 bases unmatched. Germline-derived CDR1 and CDR2 are LGHNA and YSLEER.

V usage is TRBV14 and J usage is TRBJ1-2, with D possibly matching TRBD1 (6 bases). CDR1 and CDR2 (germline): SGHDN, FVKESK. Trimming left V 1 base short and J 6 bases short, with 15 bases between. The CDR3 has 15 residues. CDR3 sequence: CASSQAGGGRDGYTF. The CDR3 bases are TGTGCCAGCAGCCAAGCGGGAGGGGGGCGCGATGGCTACACCTTC.

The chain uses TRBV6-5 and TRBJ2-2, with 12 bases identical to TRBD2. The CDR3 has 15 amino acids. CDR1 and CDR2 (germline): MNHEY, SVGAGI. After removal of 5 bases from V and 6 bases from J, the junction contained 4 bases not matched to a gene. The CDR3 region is CASSGTSGFAGELFF. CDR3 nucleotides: TGTGCCAGCAGTGGGACTAGCGGGTTTGCCGGGGAGCTGTTTTTT.

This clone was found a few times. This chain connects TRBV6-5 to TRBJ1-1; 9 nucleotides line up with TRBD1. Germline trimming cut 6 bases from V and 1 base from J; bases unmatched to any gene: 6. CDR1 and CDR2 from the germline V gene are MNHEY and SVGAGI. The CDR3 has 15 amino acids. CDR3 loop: CASRGGQGWNTEAFF. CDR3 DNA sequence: TGTGCCAGCAGGGGGGGACAGGGATGGAACACTGAAGCTTTCTTT.

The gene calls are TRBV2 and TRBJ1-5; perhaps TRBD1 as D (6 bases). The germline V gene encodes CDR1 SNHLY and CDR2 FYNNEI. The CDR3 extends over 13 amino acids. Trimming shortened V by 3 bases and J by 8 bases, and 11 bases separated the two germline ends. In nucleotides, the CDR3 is TGTGCCAGCAGTGAGGGACACCCAGAGCCCCAGCATTTT. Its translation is CASSEGHPEPQHF.

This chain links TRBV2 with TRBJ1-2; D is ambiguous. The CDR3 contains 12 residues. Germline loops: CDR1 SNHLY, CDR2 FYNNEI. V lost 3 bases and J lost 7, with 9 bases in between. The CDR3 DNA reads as TGTGCCAGCAGTGATGATACGGGTGGCTACACCTTC. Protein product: CASSDDTGGYTF.

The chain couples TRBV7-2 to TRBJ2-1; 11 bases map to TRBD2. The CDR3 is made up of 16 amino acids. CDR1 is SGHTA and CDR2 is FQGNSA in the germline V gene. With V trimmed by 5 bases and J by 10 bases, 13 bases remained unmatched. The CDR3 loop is CASSRGGGTSGREQFF. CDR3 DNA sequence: TGTGCCAGCAGCCGTGGGGGGGGAACTAGCGGGAGAGAGCAGTTCTTC.

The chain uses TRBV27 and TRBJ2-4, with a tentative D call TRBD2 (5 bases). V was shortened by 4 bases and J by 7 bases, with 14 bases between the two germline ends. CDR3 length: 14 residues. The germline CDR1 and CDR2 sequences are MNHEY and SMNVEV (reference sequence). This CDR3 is CASSSEGLWNIQYF. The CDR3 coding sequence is TGTGCCAGCAGTTCAGAGGGCTTGTGGAACATTCAGTACTTC.

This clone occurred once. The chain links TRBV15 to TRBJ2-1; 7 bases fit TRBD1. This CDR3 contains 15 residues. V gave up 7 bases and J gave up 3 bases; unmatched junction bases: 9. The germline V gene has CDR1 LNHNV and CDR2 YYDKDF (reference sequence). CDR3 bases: TGTGCCACCAACGCTCCGAACAGGGGCTACAATGAGCAGTTCTTC. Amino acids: CATNAPNRGYNEQFF.